These 8 T cell receptor beta chains share one sample of origin, sequenced in a study of T cells in Graves' hyperthyroidism and ophthalmopathy. Template material for amplifying TCR beta CDR3 regions consisted of RNA transcripts. HTBI primers drove first-round RT-PCR of the TCR CDR3. TCRdb reprocessed the multiplex PCR reads via MiXCR and lists one record per CDR3 protein. Of about 300,000 distinct CDR3 sequences listed, around 25% are singletons. The specimen was blood. The receptors were sampled from a man in his forties with Graves' hyperthyroidism that later progressed to Graves' ophthalmopathy.

The chain carries TRBV2 and TRBJ2-7; 8 bases are shared with TRBD2. V lost 7 bases and J lost 0; bases outside the gene matches: 5. The CDR3 is 14 residues long. CDR1 is SNHLY, CDR2 FYNNEI, per germline. The CDR3 DNA sequence: TGTGCCAGCAACCTAGCGGGTCTCTCCTACGAGCAGTACTTC. The encoded protein is CASNLAGLSYEQYF.

This chain joins TRBV11-2 and TRBJ1-2, with TRBD1 matching 8 bases. This CDR3 has 17 residues. After removal of 4 bases from V and 5 bases from J, the junction contained 15 bases not matched to a gene. CDR1 and CDR2 (germline): SGHAT, FQNNGV. This CDR3 reads CASSSGQGRGQMYGYTF. The CDR3 nucleotides are TGTGCCAGCAGCTCCGGCCAGGGCAGGGGGCAGATGTATGGCTACACCTTC.

There are many counts of this clonotype. The chain uses TRBV12-3 or TRBV12-4 and TRBJ2-7; tentative D call: TRBD2 (6 bases). Trimming stripped 5 bases from V and 4 bases from J, with 15 bases between. The CDR3 runs to 14 residues. The CDR3 region has the DNA TGTGCCAGCAGTCCTAGACTAGTTATGTACGAGCAGTACTTC. It encodes CASSPRLVMYEQYF.

This clonotype was found many times. This chain connects TRBV29-1 to TRBJ1-1, with 10 bases that match TRBD1. The J segment lost 7 bases and the V segment lost 0 bases, leaving 5 bases of the junction unmatched. CDR1 and CDR2 from the germline V gene are SQVTM and ANQGSEA. The CDR3 has 14 residues. CDR3 amino acids: CSVEDPDRGNEAFF. The CDR3 nucleotides read TGCAGCGTTGAAGACCCGGACAGGGGGAATGAAGCTTTCTTT.

This clonotype has just a few counts. This sequence joins TRBV18 and TRBJ1-2, with TRBD1 identical over 9 bases. This CDR3 is built from 15 residues. The ends lost 1 base at V and 6 bases at J; junction bases unmatched: 6. CDR1 is KGHSH and CDR2 is LQKENI in the germline V gene. In nucleotides, the CDR3 is TGTGCCAGCTCACCACGGGACAGGGTGTCTAATGGCTACACCTTC. Translated: CASSPRDRVSNGYTF.

This clonotype was detected ten times or more. Relative to the germline gene, one junction end is altered; a read error may explain this. J is TRBJ1-1 and V is TRBV20-1, with D possibly TRBD1 on 5 matching bases. Germline V gene sequence: CDR1 DFQATT, CDR2 SNEGSKA (reference sequence). This CDR3 spans 14 amino acids. CDR3 sequence reads: CSARGGGVNTGAFF. In DNA, the CDR3 is TGCAGTGCTAGGGGCGGGGGAGTGAACACTGGAGCTTTCTTT.

This clonotype showed up many times. The genes are TRBV28 and TRBJ2-7, with TRBD2 matching 8 bases. Per germline, CDR1 MDHEN and CDR2 SYDVKM. The CDR3 covers 14 residues. Germline trimming cut 7 bases from V and 1 base from J; bases unmatched to any gene: 6. The CDR3 sequence is CASKGLVLSYEQYF. The DNA of the CDR3 is TGTGCCAGCAAGGGACTAGTACTATCCTACGAGCAGTACTTC. Using reference TRBV28 and TRBJ2-7 for the parts outside the CDR3, the full variable domain is DVKVTQSSRYLVKRTGEKVFLECVQDMDHENMFWYRQDPGLGLRLIYFSYDVKMKEKGDIPEGYSVSREKKERFSLILESASTNQTSMYLCASKGLVLSYEQYFGPGTRLTVT.

The table lists this clonotype with a few counts. The chain employs TRBV6-1 and TRBJ2-5; perhaps TRBD2 as D (6 bases). V lost 8 bases and J lost 5, with 12 bases in between. This CDR3 is 12 amino acids long. Germline CDR1 MNHNS, CDR2 SASEGT. In nucleotides, the CDR3 is TGTGCCAGCGGAGGGTACGGGGAGACCCAGTACTTC. This codes for CASGGYGETQYF.